This T cell receptor beta chain came from a study of T cells in Graves' hyperthyroidism and ophthalmopathy. V was clipped by 1 base and J by 5 bases; unmatched bases: 17. From germline, CDR1 is SGHVS and CDR2 FQNEAQ. The length of the CDR3 is 20 residues. Details on this clonotype: Antigen: not known.

Study-level results: A model built on 13 V-J features separated ophthalmopathy from stable hyperthyroidism.

Criteria for exclusion of patients were uncontrolled infection, other autoimmune disease, pregnancy or lactation. Clinicians diagnosed patients from clinical symptoms, serum thyroxine and TRAb, thyroid ultrasound and orbital computed tomography. TCR beta CDR3 regions were amplified from RNA. When the TCR CDR3 underwent first-round RT-PCR, the HTBI primer set was used. One entry per CDR3 protein results from TCRdb running MiXCR on the multiplex PCR reads. The profile shows more than 300,000 distinct CDR3 sequences, over 11% of them singletons. Sequenced: blood. The chain joins TRBV7-8 to TRBJ2-2, with 9 bases aligning to TRBD1. The receptor was derived from a woman aged 30 to 39 with Graves' hyperthyroidism. The CDR3 sequence: CASSLGLGNRGLVETGELFF. In DNA form, the CDR3 reads TGTGCCAGCAGCTTAGGACTAGGGAACAGGGGGCTTGTAGAGACCGGGGAGCTGTTTTTT.